This TCR beta chain is from a study of T cell repertoires in cytomegalovirus infection. Across the study: The authors relied on CMV epitopes, both recently identified HLA-C-restricted and well-studied HLA-B-restricted. TCR beta signatures that were public indicated CMV infection and matching HLA type.

One entry per CDR3 protein results from TCRdb running MiXCR on the reads. This table holds some 54,000 distinct CDR3 sequences, roughly a fifth found once. This clonotype was found a few times. No antigen is known for it. General study results and limits: Within the response measured ex vivo, HLA-C-restricted CMV-specific TCR beta clonotypes were dominant. Individuals carrying CMV plus the relevant HLA were identified by cumulative frequency of public TCR beta families.

Trimming cost V 0 bases and J 2 bases, with 20 bases left between them. Per germline, CDR1 MGHRA and CDR2 YSYEKL. The length of the CDR3 is 18 residues. The sequences come from CD8+ T cells from cultured PBMCs, collected from culture after CMV antigen stimulation. The chain recombines TRBV4-1 with TRBJ2-7; D possibly uses TRBD1 or TRBD2 (6 bases each). This TCR derives from a human donor in good health (CMV status not recorded). Some clones in this sample may be carry-over from other donors' samples. CDR3 loop: CASSQDARGGYGTYEQYF. The CDR3 DNA reads as TGCGCCAGCAGCCAAGATGCAAGAGGGGGGTACGGAACCTACGAGCAGTACTTC.